This passage covers 18 T cell receptor beta chains from one sample sequenced in a study of blood T cell repertoires in COVID-19. TCRdb keeps only in-frame clones here, not all; method: immunoSEQ multiplex PCR. Of under 250,000 clones in the sample, roughly 84% were seen once. Input material: peripheral blood. These receptor sequences come from a man aged 45-65 years with COVID-19, enrolled during active disease.

This clone occurred once. The rearrangement links TRBV15 to TRBJ2-6, with TRBD2 as a possible D gene (5 bases). The germline CDR1 and CDR2 sequences are LNHNV and YYDKDF (reference sequence). Trimming stripped 4 bases from V and 2 bases from J, with 18 bases between. CDR3 length: 18 residues. The CDR3: CATSIGVRGTTGANVLTF. The CDR3 DNA reads as TGTGCCACCAGCATCGGGGTACGGGGAACAACTGGGGCCAACGTCCTGACTTTC.

The V and J genes are TRBV5-6 and TRBJ2-1, with TRBD1 matching 10 bases. This CDR3 is built from 15 residues. Per germline, CDR1 SGHDT and CDR2 YYEEEE. V shed 1 base, J shed 7 bases, and the junction held 5 bases outside the gene matches. CDR3 sequence reads: CASSLFWTGGNEQFF. The DNA for the CDR3 is TGTGCCAGCAGCTTGTTTTGGACAGGGGGGAATGAGCAGTTCTTC.

The chain combines TRBV2 with TRBJ1-2, with a possible D match to TRBD1 (5 bases). Trimming removed 8 bases from V and 3 bases from J, with 10 bases in between. CDR3 length equals 12 residues. Per germline, CDR1 SNHLY and CDR2 FYNNEI. The CDR3 is CASRREDYGYTF. CDR3 bases: TGTGCCAGCCGCAGGGAGGACTATGGCTACACCTTC.

This clone has just a few counts. The V call is TRBV6-2 or TRBV6-3, the J call TRBJ2-7, with D possibly being TRBD2 (6 bases). CDR1 and CDR2 from the germline V gene are MNHEY and SVGEGT. Trimming left V 2 bases short and J 0 bases short, with 11 bases between. There are 15 residues in the CDR3. The CDR3 reads CASSYGAGSSYEQYF. DNA for the CDR3: TGTGCCAGCAGTTACGGGGCGGGGAGCTCCTACGAGCAGTACTTC.

This clone has only one observation. The chain recombines TRBV20-1 with TRBJ2-5, with D uncertain. CDR1 is DFQATT and CDR2 is SNEGSKA in the germline V gene (reference sequence). The CDR3 consists of 11 residues. V was clipped by 4 bases and J by 0 bases, with 3 bases between them. The CDR3 protein is CSATYQETQYF. CDR3 nucleotide sequence: TGCAGTGCTACGTACCAAGAGACCCAGTACTTC.

The chain is built from TRBV9 and TRBJ2-2; TRBD2 is a possible D gene (5 bases). The CDR3 is 17 residues long. Per germline, CDR1 SGDLS and CDR2 YYNGEE. V dropped 3 bases and J dropped 1 base, with 16 bases sitting between them. The CDR3 protein is CASSARLGSRNTGELFF. The CDR3 nucleotides are TGTGCCAGCAGCGCCCGGCTAGGGAGCCGGAACACCGGGGAGCTGTTTTTT.

The rearrangement uses TRBV2 and TRBJ2-7, with 9 bases identical to TRBD2. The germline CDR1 and CDR2 sequences are SNHLY and FYNNEI. V lost 5 bases to trimming and J lost 1 base; unmatched junction nucleotides: 6. The CDR3 has 15 residues. The chain's CDR3 is CASSLSGGPSYEQYF. The CDR3 DNA reads TGTGCCAGCAGTCTTAGCGGGGGCCCTTCCTACGAGCAGTACTTC. The full variable domain, completed using reference TRBV2 and TRBJ2-7, is EPEVTQTPSHQVTQMGQEVILRCVPISNHLYFYWYRQILGQKVEFLVSFYNNEISEKSEIFDDQFSVERPDGSNFTLKIRSTKLEDSAMYFCASSLSGGPSYEQYFGPGTRLTVT.

This clone was counted a few times. The chain employs TRBV7-2 and TRBJ2-3; 10 nucleotides agree with TRBD2. Losses at the gene ends were 5 bases for V and 1 base for J; bases not matched to a gene: 3. Germline V gene sequence: CDR1 SGHTA, CDR2 FQGNSA. The CDR3 contains 15 residues. The CDR3 sequence is CASSVGTSGTDTQYF. The CDR3 region has the DNA TGTGCCAGCAGCGTCGGGACTAGCGGCACAGATACGCAGTATTTT.

The chain joins TRBV27 to TRBJ2-7; 10 positions match TRBD2. The CDR3 totals 14 residues. V lost 5 bases to trimming and J lost 3 bases; unmatched junction nucleotides: 4. Germline CDR1 MNHEY, CDR2 SMNVEV (reference sequence). The DNA of the CDR3 is TGTGCCAGCAGTATAGCGGGAGGTTTCTACGAGCAGTACTTC. Residues: CASSIAGGFYEQYF.

The chain combines TRBV27 with TRBJ2-2; possible D gene TRBD1, 6 bases. From germline, CDR1 is MNHEY and CDR2 SMNVEV (reference sequence). This CDR3 is 15 amino acids long. V was clipped by 2 bases and J by 4 bases, with 11 bases between them. The CDR3 nucleotides read TGTGCCAGCAGTTTAATGGGGGCGGCCACCGGGGAGCTGTTTTTT. Protein product: CASSLMGAATGELFF.

This clone was seen only a few times. The rearrangement uses TRBV5-6 and TRBJ1-4, with 9 positions matching TRBD1. CDR1 is SGHDT and CDR2 is YYEEEE in the germline V gene. J gave up 5 bases and V 0 bases, and 2 bases lay outside the gene matches. The CDR3 contains 15 residues. CDR3 sequence: CASSLGGTGNEKLFF. Written as DNA, the CDR3 is TGTGCCAGCAGCTTGGGGGGGACAGGGAATGAAAAACTGTTTTTT.

The chain couples TRBV18 to TRBJ2-2, with 14 bases lining up with TRBD2. Germline V CDR1 and CDR2: KGHSH, LQKENI. V lost 3 bases and J lost 7; bases outside the gene matches: 7. The length of the CDR3 is 17 residues. CDR3 residues: CASSPIGLAGGDGELFF. CDR3 coding DNA: TGTGCCAGCTCACCCATCGGACTAGCGGGAGGAGACGGGGAGCTGTTTTTT.

This rearrangement joins TRBV10-3 to TRBJ2-5; perhaps TRBD2 as D (6 bases). With 3 bases removed from V and 4 bases from J, the gap between germline ends came to 9 bases. The CDR3 contains 13 residues. Germline lookup yields CDR1 ENHRY and CDR2 SYGVKD. DNA for the CDR3: TGTGCCATCAGTGACGCGGAGGGAGAGACCCAGTACTTC. Residues: CAISDAEGETQYF.

The chain carries TRBV27 and TRBJ1-2; 10 nucleotides align to TRBD1. CDR1 is MNHEY, CDR2 SMNVEV, per germline (reference sequence). V was clipped by 5 bases and J by 6 bases; unmatched bases: 9. The CDR3 is 15 amino acids. CDR3 amino acids: CASSPGQGEFHGYTF. CDR3 nucleotide sequence: TGTGCCAGCAGTCCCGGACAGGGGGAGTTTCATGGCTACACCTTC.

The chain links TRBV9 to TRBJ1-3; D is perhaps TRBD1 (6 bases). This CDR3 region has 17 residues. Trimming left V 7 bases short and J 4 bases short, with 24 bases between. Germline V gene lookup returns CDR1 SGDLS and CDR2 YYNGEE. The CDR3, as DNA: TGTGCCAGCGAGAAGGGGGGAGGGGTGACCTCGGGAAACACCATATATTTT. This sequence encodes CASEKGGGVTSGNTIYF.

The chain is built from TRBV6-2 or TRBV6-3 and TRBJ2-7; the D gene is possibly TRBD1 (5 bases). Germline loops: CDR1 MNHEY, CDR2 SVGEGT. V lost 0 bases and J lost 7, with 16 bases in between. This CDR3 region has 15 residues. CDR3 protein: CASSYSTVPLGEQYF. The CDR3 DNA reads as TGTGCCAGCAGTTACTCGACAGTCCCCCTGGGGGAGCAGTACTTC.

This CDR3 reads CASSTDRVEGGELFF. CDR3 sequence (DNA): TGTGCCAGCAGTACCGACAGGGTAGAGGGCGGGGAGCTGTTTTTT. The chain employs TRBV2 and TRBJ2-2, with 7 bases lining up with TRBD1. The CDR3 contains 15 residues. The V gene's germline CDR1 is SNHLY and CDR2 FYNNEI. J gave up 7 bases and V 5 bases, and 10 bases lay outside the gene matches. Together with reference TRBV2 and TRBJ2-2, the CDR3 gives the full variable domain: EPEVTQTPSHQVTQMGQEVILRCVPISNHLYFYWYRQILGQKVEFLVSFYNNEISEKSEIFDDQFSVERPDGSNFTLKIRSTKLEDSAMYFCASSTDRVEGGELFFGEGSRLTVL.

V usage is TRBV6-1 and J usage is TRBJ2-2; 7 bases fit TRBD1. The CDR3 loop spans 14 amino acids. Losses at the gene ends were 3 bases for V and 6 bases for J; bases not matched to a gene: 4. Germline V gives CDR1 MNHNS, CDR2 SASEGT. The CDR3: CASSDRGFAGELFF. As DNA, the CDR3 is TGTGCCAGCAGTGACAGGGGGTTCGCCGGGGAGCTGTTTTTT.